The sequence of this T cell receptor beta chain was determined in a study of shared clonotypes between healthy human individuals. At the level of the study: Three plates were used per donor for CD4 naive, three for CD4 memory, two for CD8 naive and one for CD8 memory.

Researchers ran the assay at a deep level. Source study methods: ImmunoSEQ yielded junction-only sequences lacking quality scores, so filtering differed. Data came from immunoSEQ multiplex PCR; TCRdb stores just in-frame clones and leaves some out. The D gene and trimming were derived from the DNA, and the V and J assignments and clone size from that table. The sample yields some 1 million clones, about 76% seen once. This CDR3 is built from 13 residues. Germline lookup yields CDR1 MNHEY and CDR2 SMNVEV (reference sequence). Trimming took 4 bases from V and 6 from J; bases not matched to a gene: 3. This clone turned up a few times. The same CDR3 is also encoded by other DNA sequences in this sample.

Sequenced sample: memory CD4+ T cells sorted from blood. Indicated subset: CD45RA-negative fraction. The chain carries TRBV27 and TRBJ1-5; 7 positions agree with TRBD1. The sequence was collected from a man between 18 and 29 years old in good health. The CDR3 loop reads CASSSRGFQPQHF. CDR3 DNA sequence: TGTGCCAGCAGTTCCAGGGGGTTTCAGCCCCAGCATTTT.